Listed below are T cell receptor beta chains from one sample, sequenced in a study of T cells after yellow fever vaccination. TCRdb itself ran the 5' RACE reads through MiXCR, one entry per CDR3 protein. The data contain approximately 300,000 distinct CDR3 sequences, over 10% of them singletons. Material: CD4+ T cells sorted from PBMCs, obtained 45 days after the yellow fever booster vaccination. These receptor sequences come from a man aged 25-45 years who received the YFV17D yellow fever vaccine. Each CDR3 is given with its conserved first and last residue. The D gene is left open where the match is weak. For some rows the clone size is stated as once, few or many, or as a class when expanded; others skip it.

j_call	v_call	d_call	clone_size	cdr3_aa	cdr3_nt
TRBJ2-1	TRBV7-2	TRBD2	few	CASSLVRTREYREQFF	TGTGCCAGCAGCTTAGTTCGGACGCGGGAGTATCGTGAGCAGTTCTTC
TRBJ1-1	TRBV7-3	.	few	CASSLQVNTEAFF	TGTGCCAGCAGCCTACAGGTGAACACTGAAGCTTTCTTT
TRBJ2-3	TRBV12-3/TRBV12-4	.	few	CASSLLALSTDTQYF	TGTGCCAGCAGTCTCCTTGCACTCAGCACAGATACGCAGTATTTT
TRBJ1-1	TRBV29-1	.	many	CSANAQSAFF	TGCAGCGCTAACGCTCAATCAGCTTTCTTT
TRBJ2-5	TRBV12-3/TRBV12-4	.	few	CASSAARGTGTQYF	TGTGCCAGCAGTGCGGCGAGAGGGACGGGGACCCAGTACTTC
TRBJ2-3	TRBV29-1	TRBD2	.	CSVLEIAGDTQYF	TGCAGCGTTCTGGAGATAGCGGGAGATACGCAGTATTTT
TRBJ2-1	TRBV7-7	TRBD1	few	CASSPDRGYNEQFF	TGTGCTAGCAGCCCCGACAGGGGATACAATGAGCAGTTCTTC
TRBJ2-7	TRBV7-8	TRBD2	few	CASSLASSGSYEQYF	TGTGCCAGCAGCTTAGCATCTAGCGGCTCCTACGAGCAGTACTTC
TRBJ2-2	TRBV7-2	.	.	CTSSLVYRNTGELFF	TGTACCAGCAGCTTAGTCTACAGAAACACCGGGGAGCTGTTTTTT
TRBJ2-7	TRBV12-3/TRBV12-4	.	.	CASSFRSSYEQYF	TGTGCCAGCAGTTTTAGGAGCTCCTACGAGCAGTACTTC
TRBJ2-7	TRBV12-3/TRBV12-4	TRBD2	.	CASSLARFMTSGSYEQYF	TGTGCCAGCAGTTTAGCGAGGTTTATGACTAGCGGGAGCTACGAGCAGTACTTC
TRBJ2-2	TRBV10-1	.	.	CASTTGHTGVLFF	TGCGCCTCAACGACGGGGCACACCGGGGTGCTGTTTTTT
TRBJ2-4	TRBV10-3	.	few	CAISESTPPGNIQYF	TGTGCCATCAGTGAGTCAACACCACCGGGGAACATTCAGTACTTC
TRBJ2-7	TRBV19	.	.	CASSIREGEQYF	TGTGCCAGTAGTATAAGGGAAGGCGAGCAGTACTTC
TRBJ1-1	TRBV20-1	.	.	CSASRLGGNTEAFF	TGCAGTGCTAGTCGTCTGGGGGGGAACACTGAAGCTTTCTTT
TRBJ2-3	TRBV3-1	.	few	CASSQDLGFLADTQYF	TGTGCCAGCAGCCAAGATCTAGGTTTTCTAGCGGATACGCAGTATTTT
TRBJ1-4	TRBV6-6	.	few	CASTRTANEKLFF	TGTGCCAGCACCCGAACAGCTAATGAAAAACTGTTTTTT
TRBJ2-7	TRBV20-1	.	.	CSAKPGTYEQYF	TGCAGTGCTAAGCCAGGGACCTACGAGCAGTACTTC
TRBJ1-3	TRBV9	.	.	CASSFRHGDSGNTIYF	TGTGCCAGCAGCTTTCGTCATGGGGACTCTGGAAACACCATATATTTT
TRBJ1-2	TRBV3-1	.	.	CASSQETANYGYTF	TGTGCCAGCAGCCAAGAAACTGCTAACTATGGCTACACCTTC
TRBJ2-1	TRBV2	.	.	CASSDRDSPYNEQFF	TGTGCCAGCAGTGACCGGGACTCCCCTTACAATGAGCAGTTCTTC
TRBJ2-1	TRBV11-2	TRBD2	.	CASSLLTSGRAYNEQFF	TGTGCCAGCAGCTTACTCACTAGCGGGAGGGCCTACAATGAGCAGTTCTTC
TRBJ2-7	TRBV12-3/TRBV12-4	.	few	CASSPAWGATYEQYF	TGTGCCAGCAGTCCCGCGTGGGGGGCAACCTACGAGCAGTACTTC
TRBJ1-6	TRBV20-1	.	few	CSAPPGGPNSPLHF	TGCAGTGCTCCCCCTGGGGGACCCAATTCACCCCTCCACTTT
TRBJ2-1	TRBV15	.	many	CATSRGTAEYYNEQFF	TGTGCCACCAGCAGAGGAACGGCAGAGTATTACAATGAGCAGTTCTTC
TRBJ2-1	TRBV11-2	TRBD1	few	CASSLLWTGSIF	TGTGCCAGCAGCCTCCTCTGGACAGGTAGTATCTTC
TRBJ2-7	TRBV7-9	.	.	CASSLEKGWYEQYF	TGTGCCAGCAGCTTAGAGAAGGGGTGGTACGAGCAGTACTTC
TRBJ2-2	TRBV7-2	.	few	CASSLVGRLNTGELFF	TGTGCCAGCAGCTTAGTGGGCAGGCTGAACACCGGGGAGCTGTTTTTT
TRBJ2-5	TRBV5-1	.	.	CASSLQGVQETQYF	TGCGCCAGCAGCTTACAGGGAGTTCAAGAGACCCAGTACTTC
TRBJ2-1	TRBV28	TRBD2	.	CASTKLAGNYNEQFF	TGTGCCAGCACCAAACTAGCGGGAAACTACAATGAGCAGTTCTTC
TRBJ2-3	TRBV15	.	.	CATSRGSQAVTDTQYF	TGTGCCACCAGCAGAGGAAGCCAGGCGGTCACAGATACGCAGTATTTT
TRBJ2-7	TRBV20-1	TRBD2	few	CSPWKGTTYEQYF	TGCAGTCCCTGGAAAGGGACTACCTACGAGCAGTACTTC
TRBJ2-3	TRBV20-1	.	.	CSARGMGHSGTDTQYF	TGCAGTGCTAGAGGGATGGGACATTCAGGAACAGATACGCAGTATTTT
TRBJ1-2	TRBV10-3	TRBD1	.	CAISESLTGTYGYTF	TGTGCCATCAGTGAGTCGCTGACAGGGACCTATGGCTACACCTTC
TRBJ2-3	TRBV10-3	.	few	CTQISSTDTQYF	TGTACCCAGATCTCTAGCACAGATACGCAGTATTTT
TRBJ2-1	TRBV6-2/TRBV6-3	.	.	CASRIYNEQFF	TGTGCCAGCAGAATTTACAATGAGCAGTTCTTC
TRBJ2-7	TRBV7-9	.	few	CASSLFGTSYEQYF	TGTGCCAGCAGCTTATTCGGGACAAGCTACGAGCAGTACTTC
TRBJ1-3	TRBV12-3/TRBV12-4	TRBD1	few	CASRHRGDGNTIYF	TGTGCCAGCAGACACAGGGGTGACGGAAACACCATATATTTT
TRBJ2-6	TRBV20-1	.	.	CSARDQSSGANVLTF	TGCAGTGCTAGAGATCAGAGTTCTGGGGCCAACGTCCTGACTTTC
TRBJ2-3	TRBV19	.	.	CASSGEGTDTQYF	TGTGCCAGTAGTGGAGAGGGGACAGATACGCAGTATTTT
TRBJ2-1	TRBV5-1	.	many	CASSLEGLYNEQFF	TGCGCCAGCAGCTTGGAAGGACTCTACAATGAGCAGTTCTTC
TRBJ2-5	TRBV7-2	.	few	CASRADRAEQETQYF	TGTGCCAGCAGAGCCGATCGAGCGGAGCAAGAGACCCAGTACTTC
TRBJ2-3	TRBV7-2	.	.	CASSSGQHTDTQYF	TGTGCCAGCAGCTCCGGACAACACACAGATACGCAGTATTTT
TRBJ2-4	TRBV12-3/TRBV12-4	.	.	CASSSTGQKNIQYF	TGTGCCAGCAGTTCTACTGGACAGAAAAACATTCAGTACTTC
TRBJ1-6	TRBV20-1	.	few	CSARWGGSSYNSPLHF	TGCAGTGCTAGATGGGGCGGGAGCTCCTATAATTCACCCCTCCACTTT
TRBJ2-2	TRBV10-3	.	.	CAITPVGPANTGELFF	TGTGCCATCACCCCGGTGGGGCCAGCGAACACCGGGGAGCTGTTTTTT
TRBJ2-5	TRBV20-1	.	.	CSARGTDETQYF	TGCAGTGCTAGGGGCACCGACGAGACCCAGTACTTC